This T cell receptor beta chain emerged from a study of T cell responses to AZD1222 COVID-19 vaccine (dated by TCRdb to 2020 to 2022). Study-wide context: A total of 230 to 250 trial participants underwent TCR sequencing, of whom about 200 had received two doses of AZD1222 and some 26 had received two doses of the MenACWY control vaccine. Trial participants were enrolled by age into subgroups of 18-55, 56-69 and 70-plus years, and roughly 150, 30 and 60 TCR-sequenced participants, respectively, were included in these subgroups. General conclusions and limits of the study: Conclusions about previously exposed vaccinees were limited because only six AZD1222 recipients were SARS-CoV-2 seropositive at baseline. A significant rise in spike-specific TCR breadth and depth was observed after two AZD1222 doses relative to day 0 and relative to MenACWY recipients. In the small 56-69-year group, the increase in depth fell short of significance, most likely because of low power. Reportedly, almost half of the unique spike-specific TCRs recognized epitopes lying outside the regions that are mutated in the B.1.351 and B.1.1.7 variants. Because no day 14 peak-response samples were available, repertoires were characterized only after the peak T cell response. Participants were mostly white British and included more females than males, and it was suggested by the authors that clonal diversity may have been underestimated. Vaccine-associated CD4 TCRs spanned the whole spike protein, with dominant responses in regions 160-218 and 743-854.

CDR1 and CDR2, per the germline V gene, are KGHSH and LQKENI. The CDR3 spans 14 residues, from the cysteine through the phenylalanine. Just CDR3 DNA is preserved here, 42 bases in frame from base 1. Trimming takes 5 bases from V and 0 bases from J, and the germline ends sit 8 bases apart. This sample's time point label indicates: about 28 days (+/-7) after the second vaccine dose. AZD1222 recipients with second doses at about 4 weeks or about 12 weeks were pooled, because spike-specific TCR depth and breadth did not differ between schedules. Vaccinee samples came from UK trials COV001 and COV002, including a single-blind randomized controlled phase 2/3 trial of AZD1222 (ChAdOx1 nCoV-19) in healthy adults. For TCRbeta chain sequencing, PBMC samples were collected from trial participants at day 0 and at day 28 after the second dose. Of note for this clone: This clone's antigen is unknown. No base quality information exists; no much larger clone differs at one position.

The CDR3 regions of human TCRbeta chains were analyzed by immunosequencing. In the paper's pipeline: Repertoire TCRs were checked for matches against a reference library of SARS-CoV-2-specific TCRs that had been generated using the MIRA antigen-specificity platform. Breadth was defined as the fraction of unique TCRs that were SARS-CoV-2-associated, and depth was defined as the fraction of total T cells that were SARS-CoV-2-associated. Using the MIRA data, each spike-specific TCR was mapped to the spike region that the TCR reacts to and placed in a CD4 or CD8 class. Log10-transformed breadth and depth values were compared by one-way ANOVA with Sidak's multiple comparisons tests. TCRdb took over this immuneACCESS table, retaining in-frame rearrangements with V and J assigned. Such tables are incomplete; in checked studies, under half of the missing clones stem from an unresolved V gene, and the remainder is unexplained. V, J and clone size derive from that table, while D and trimming were established from the DNA sequence. Recorded for this sample are some 200,000 clones; approximately 93% of them occurred a single time. Less than 1.2% of the sample is in the top ten clones.

This clonotype was obtained from an adult who received the AZD1222 COVID-19 vaccine. The source was peripheral blood, collected 28 days after the second AZD1222 dose. The sequence joins TRBV18 to TRBJ1-5, with no D gene named confidently. DNA sequence: TGTGCCAGCTCAGAAGGTAATAGCAATCAGCCCCAGCATTTT. This encodes CASSEGNSNQPQHF.